A single sample gave rise to the 27 T cell receptor beta chains below, sequenced in a study of identical twins. MiXCR, applied by TCRdb to the 5' RACE reads, yields one record per CDR3 protein. Of some 590,000 distinct CDR3 sequences listed, 9% to 10% are singletons. The same specimen was also included in a second study, on yellow fever vaccine responses in identical twins.

Source material: PBMCs. These receptors all come from a woman aged 18 to 35 in good health.

In this sample, this clonotype turned up many times. The chain employs TRBV12-3 or TRBV12-4 and TRBJ1-2; TRBD1 aligns across 8 bases. V shed 7 bases and J 2 bases; nucleotides not matched to a gene: 9. There are 15 residues in the CDR3. CDR3 residues: CASTPDRGLNYGYTF. The CDR3 bases are TGTGCCAGCACCCCCGACAGGGGCCTGAACTATGGCTACACCTTC.

In this sample, this clonotype turned up a few times. This chain connects TRBV7-9 to TRBJ1-1; D gene ambiguous. The CDR3 is 14 amino acids. V was trimmed by 1 base and J by 5 bases, leaving 11 bases between them. Germline CDR1 is SEHNR and CDR2 is FQNEAQ (reference sequence). Here the CDR3 DNA reads TGTGCCAGCAGCTTAGGCACCCTATATACTGAAGCTTTCTTT. Protein: CASSLGTLYTEAFF.

V is TRBV7-9 and J is TRBJ2-5, with 8 nucleotides matching TRBD2. The CDR3 has 16 amino acids. CDR1 is SEHNR, CDR2 FQNEAQ, per germline (reference sequence). The junction had 10 bases not matched to a gene; V was cut back by 2 bases and J by 5 bases. In nucleotides, the CDR3 is TGTGCCAGCAGCTTATTTGCGGGAGGCGGATTGGAGACCCAGTACTTC. Amino acids: CASSLFAGGGLETQYF.

The rearrangement uses TRBV20-1 and TRBJ1-5, with 9 bases fitting TRBD1. V gave up 0 bases and J gave up 5 bases; unmatched junction bases: 5. The CDR3 consists of 15 residues. Per the germline V gene, CDR1 is DFQATT and CDR2 is SNEGSKA (reference sequence). As DNA, the CDR3 is TGCAGTGCTAGAGATTGGAGACAGGGGGATCAGCCCCAGCATTTT. Protein: CSARDWRQGDQPQHF.

This clonotype was seen only a few times. The genes are TRBV4-1 and TRBJ2-5, with 7 bases aligning to TRBD1. The CDR3 totals 13 residues. Germline V gives CDR1 MGHRA, CDR2 YSYEKL. Germline trimming cut 0 bases from V and 7 bases from J; bases unmatched to any gene: 2. The CDR3 coding sequence is TGCGCCAGCAGCCAAGAGGGACAGACGACCCAGTACTTC. Its translation: CASSQEGQTTQYF.

This clonotype was detected a few times. CDR3 sequence reads: CASSHRLGSRMNTEAFF. CDR3 in DNA: TGTGCCAGCAGCCACCGGTTGGGGTCCCGCATGAACACTGAAGCTTTCTTT. V usage is TRBV7-8 and J usage is TRBJ1-1; D is uncertain. The ends were cut back, 5 bases at V and 0 bases at J, with 19 bases in the middle. The germline CDR1 and CDR2 sequences are SGHVS and FQNEAQ. This CDR3 comprises 17 residues. Complete variable domain (other parts from reference TRBV7-8 and TRBJ1-1): GAGVSQSPRYKVAKRGQDVALRCDPISGHVSLFWYQQALGQGPEFLTYFQNEAQLDKSGLPSDRFFAERPEGSVSTLKIQRTQQEDSAVYLCASSHRLGSRMNTEAFFGQGTRLTVV.

This chain uses TRBV20-1 with TRBJ1-1; perhaps TRBD1 as D (6 bases). CDR1 is DFQATT and CDR2 is SNEGSKA in the germline V gene (reference sequence). CDR3 length: 13 amino acids. The V end was cut by 6 bases, the J end by 1 base, with 12 bases between. CDR3 residues: CSARDIGNTEAFF. Here the CDR3 DNA reads TGCAGTGCACGGGACATAGGGAACACTGAAGCTTTCTTT.

This clonotype was seen repeatedly, ten times or more. V usage is TRBV3-1 and J usage is TRBJ1-2; D remains ambiguous. Trimming took off 1 base at V and 6 bases at J, with 9 bases between the two ends. The CDR3 has 13 amino acids. Germline V gene lookup returns CDR1 LGHDT and CDR2 YNNKEL (reference sequence). CDR3 region: CASSQAFMDGYTF. The CDR3, as DNA: TGTGCCAGCAGCCAAGCTTTTATGGATGGCTACACCTTC.

The chain employs TRBV29-1 and TRBJ2-5; TRBD1 agrees at 7 bases. The CDR3 has 13 amino acids. From germline, CDR1 is SQVTM and CDR2 ANQGSEA. The V segment lost 6 bases and the J segment 2 bases; nucleotides outside the gene matches: 6. The chain's CDR3 is CSVRTGSQETQYF. CDR3 coding DNA: TGCAGCGTCCGGACAGGATCGCAAGAGACCCAGTACTTC.

The sample holds many counts of this clonotype. The chain couples TRBV5-1 to TRBJ2-7, with 8 bases that match TRBD1. Germline lookup yields CDR1 SGHRS and CDR2 YFSETQ. The CDR3 runs 13 residues. Unmatched junction bases numbered 5, after V lost 8 bases and J lost 1 base. The CDR3 bases are TGCGCCAGTCGGACAGGGATGTCCTACGAGCAGTACTTC. Protein product: CASRTGMSYEQYF.

This chain connects TRBV10-3 to TRBJ1-1, with 7 bases identical to TRBD1. CDR3 length: 15 amino acids. J lost 6 bases, V lost 0 bases, and 7 bases had no gene match. CDR1 is ENHRY and CDR2 is SYGVKD in the germline V gene. CDR3 DNA sequence: TGTGCCATCAGTGAGTCGAAGGGGGCGGAGGCTGAAGCTTTCTTT. Its protein is CAISESKGAEAEAFF.

This clonotype has more than one count but fewer than ten. The CDR3 coding sequence is TGTGCCAGCAGCTCAAATCCGGGACAGTCCTACAATGAGCAGTTCTTC. It yields the protein CASSSNPGQSYNEQFF. The chain uses TRBV5-5 and TRBJ2-1, with 7 bases lining up with TRBD1. This CDR3 is built from 16 residues. Germline V gene sequence: CDR1 SGHKS, CDR2 YYEKEE (reference sequence). After removal of 3 bases from V and 1 base from J, the junction contained 7 bases not matched to a gene.

V usage is TRBV7-2 and J usage is TRBJ2-7; 10 positions match TRBD2. The germline CDR1 and CDR2 sequences are SGHTA and FQGNSA. The CDR3 covers 16 residues. V lost 1 base, J lost 2 bases, and 5 bases stayed unmatched. The CDR3 DNA is TGTGCCAGCAGCTTAGGAACTAGCGGGGCCCCCTACGAGCAGTACTTC. It codes for CASSLGTSGAPYEQYF.

The chain carries TRBV7-9 and TRBJ2-3; 14 nucleotides line up with TRBD2. Germline-derived CDR1 and CDR2 are SEHNR and FQNEAQ (reference sequence). The CDR3 length is 17 residues. The ends lost 3 bases at V and 6 bases at J; junction bases unmatched: 8. This chain's CDR3 is CASSLPRTSGGWDTQYF. The DNA of the CDR3 is TGTGCCAGCAGCTTGCCCCGGACTAGCGGGGGGTGGGATACGCAGTATTTT.

The V call is TRBV2, the J call TRBJ2-5; TRBD1 agrees at 9 bases. The CDR3 consists of 14 residues. V was pared by 7 bases and J by 1 base, with 4 bases of the junction left unmatched. Germline V gene data show CDR1 as SNHLY and CDR2 as FYNNEI. DNA for the CDR3: TGTGCCAGCAATTTACAGGGGGCCCAAGAGACCCAGTACTTC. It is translated as CASNLQGAQETQYF.

This clonotype was picked up a small number of times. The V gene is TRBV20-1, the J gene TRBJ2-7; a possible D gene is TRBD1 (5 bases). V dropped 5 bases and J dropped 2 bases, with 10 bases sitting between them. The CDR3 has 12 amino acids. CDR1 and CDR2 from the germline V gene are DFQATT and SNEGSKA (reference sequence). The CDR3 region is CSARQYTYEQYF. The CDR3 nucleotides read TGCAGTGCTCGACAGTACACCTACGAGCAGTACTTC.

This clonotype occurred a few times. V is TRBV7-2 and J is TRBJ2-3; D assignment may be TRBD1 or TRBD2 (5 bases each). CDR1 is SGHTA, CDR2 FQGNSA, per germline. Deletions cut 1 base from V and 11 bases from J, with 13 bases between. The CDR3 extends over 13 amino acids. CDR3 sequence: CASSLGGTQLQYF. CDR3 nucleotide sequence: TGTGCCAGCAGCTTAGGGGGGACCCAGCTGCAGTATTTT.

This clonotype appeared many times. The rearrangement links TRBV29-1 to TRBJ2-3; perhaps D is TRBD1 or TRBD2 (5 bases each). CDR3 length: 12 amino acids. The V end lost 0 bases, the J end lost 5 bases, and 6 bases lay between the germline ends. Germline values: CDR1 SQVTM, CDR2 ANQGSEA. The CDR3 loop is CSVEEGVDTQYF. CDR3 in DNA: TGCAGCGTTGAAGAGGGGGTAGATACGCAGTATTTT.

The V and J genes are TRBV20-1 and TRBJ2-7; weak D call: TRBD2 (6 bases). V lost 6 bases, J lost 2 bases, and 14 bases lay in between. There are 13 residues in the CDR3. CDR1 is DFQATT, CDR2 SNEGSKA, per germline (reference sequence). For the CDR3, the DNA is TGCAGTGCCGGACCGGGACTTGCCTACGAGCAGTACTTC. Its translation: CSAGPGLAYEQYF.

This clonotype has a handful of counts. The J gene is TRBJ2-7, the V gene TRBV7-9; possibly TRBD1 for D (5 bases). Germline CDR1 is SEHNR and CDR2 is FQNEAQ (reference sequence). The V and J ends lost 1 base and 6 bases respectively, with 10 bases between them. The CDR3 is 13 residues long. The chain's CDR3 is CASSLDLQGEQYF. DNA of the CDR3: TGTGCCAGCAGCTTAGATCTTCAGGGCGAGCAGTACTTC.

This clonotype showed up many times. The genes are TRBV12-3 or TRBV12-4 and TRBJ2-7; possible D gene TRBD1, 5 bases. This CDR3 is 14 amino acids long. Trimming stripped 6 bases from V and 5 bases from J, with 17 bases between. CDR3 in amino acids: CASRQDVPSDEQYF. The CDR3 region has the DNA TGTGCCAGCAGACAGGACGTGCCATCCGACGAGCAGTACTTC.

This clonotype occurred a few times. V and J are TRBV6-1 and TRBJ2-2; 10 bases agree with TRBD1. The trim removed 6 bases at V and 7 bases at J, leaving 8 bases unmatched. The germline CDR1 and CDR2 sequences are MNHNS and SASEGT. The CDR3 is 15 amino acids. CDR3 loop: CASRIRDRGHGELFF. DNA for the CDR3: TGTGCCAGCAGGATCCGGGACAGGGGTCACGGGGAGCTGTTTTTT.

This clonotype has more than one count but fewer than ten. The genes are TRBV15 and TRBJ2-5; 8 bases align to TRBD2. This CDR3 is 15 amino acids long. Germline CDR1 LNHNV, CDR2 YYDKDF (reference sequence). After removal of 0 bases from V and 6 bases from J, the junction contained 6 bases not matched to a gene. The CDR3: CATSRESGGVKTQYF. The CDR3, as DNA: TGTGCCACCAGCAGAGAATCGGGGGGGGTTAAGACCCAGTACTTC.

This clonotype was recorded a few times. The chain couples TRBV21-1 to TRBJ2-3; the table calls TRBD1, which could not be checked here. TRBV21-1 is deemed a pseudogene. The CDR3 totals 16 residues. CDR3: CASITPDRPTSDTQYF. Written as DNA, the CDR3 is TGTGCCAGCATCACACCCGACAGACCAACATCAGATACGCAGTATTTT.

This clonotype was detected many times. The rearrangement links TRBV7-9 to TRBJ1-4, with a weak D call TRBD1 (5 bases). This CDR3 contains 13 residues. V was trimmed by 5 bases and J by 8 bases, leaving 12 bases between them. CDR1 and CDR2 (germline): SEHNR, FQNEAQ (reference sequence). The CDR3 DNA reads TGTGCCAGCAGCCCAGGGTCTGGCGAAAAACTGTTTTTT. Translating gives CASSPGSGEKLFF.

The chain links TRBV20-1 to TRBJ2-2; D may match TRBD1 or TRBD2 (5 bases each). V lost 5 bases and J 0 bases, leaving 13 bases between the germline ends. The CDR3 totals 15 residues. Germline values: CDR1 DFQATT, CDR2 SNEGSKA (reference sequence). CDR3 nucleotide sequence: TGCAGTGCTGCCGGGGCAGGAGCGAACACCGGGGAGCTGTTTTTT. It specifies CSAAGAGANTGELFF.

This clonotype has only a few counts. The V gene is TRBV6-5, the J gene TRBJ2-2; D call uncertain. V shed 11 bases and J shed 6 bases, with 7 bases lying between them. Germline values: CDR1 MNHEY, CDR2 SVGAGI. The CDR3 runs 10 residues. CDR3 region: CAVGPGELFF. CDR3 bases: TGTGCCGTGGGTCCCGGGGAGCTGTTTTTT.